This is a list of T cell receptor beta chains from one sample in a study of blood T cell repertoires in COVID-19. Method: immunoSEQ multiplex PCR; TCRdb's copy keeps in-frame clones and lacks some. This sample has about 87,000 clones; about 71% occur once, and the top ten carry around 4%. Sequencing was done on a sample of peripheral blood. The origin of the receptors is a woman between 50 and 59 years old with acute or convalescent COVID-19. Both conserved end residues are part of each CDR3. The D gene is left open where the match is weak. Rows give clone size only sometimes, using once, few, many, or a class for an expanded clone.

V	D	size	J	DNA	CDR3
TRBV6-1	NA	NA	TRBJ1-1	TGTGCCAGCAGTGATGACGGCGGAGGGACTGAAGCTTTCTTT	CASSDDGGGTEAFF
TRBV7-8	NA	NA	TRBJ1-2	TGTGCCAGCAGCCCGCCTAGTGTTACAGGGAAATACGGCTACACCTTC	CASSPPSVTGKYGYTF
TRBV18	NA	NA	TRBJ2-2	TGTGCCAGCCATAGCGCCGGGGAGCTGTTTTTT	CASHSAGELFF
TRBV6-1	NA	NA	TRBJ1-6	TGTGCCAGCAGTGGTGGGGGCAGGGGAAATTCACCCCTCCACTTT	CASSGGGRGNSPLHF
TRBV7-2	TRBD1	few	TRBJ1-2	TGTGCCAGCAGCTCGGACAGGGGTCCCTATGGCTACACCTTC	CASSSDRGPYGYTF
TRBV30	TRBD1	NA	TRBJ2-7	TGTGCCTGTAGACCCGGGACAGTGCTTTCCTACGAGCAGTACTTC	CACRPGTVLSYEQYF
TRBV27	NA	NA	TRBJ1-6	TGTGCCAGCAGTTTAGGAGGGGCAGAGCTTAATTCACCCCTCCACTTT	CASSLGGAELNSPLHF
TRBV11-1	NA	few	TRBJ2-7	TGTGCCAGCAGCTCTTTTCCCCCCTACGAGCAGTACTTC	CASSSFPPYEQYF
TRBV30	NA	NA	TRBJ1-1	TGTGCCTGGAATAGCCAAATGAACACTGAAGCTTTCTTT	CAWNSQMNTEAFF
TRBV11-3	NA	NA	TRBJ2-7	TGTGCCAGCAGTCAAGGGAGTGCCGAGCAGTACTTC	CASSQGSAEQYF
TRBV27	NA	NA	TRBJ1-1	TGTGCCACCGGGGGAGACTTCAACACTGAAGCTTTCTTT	CATGGDFNTEAFF
TRBV5-6	TRBD1	few	TRBJ2-5	TGTGCCAGCAGCGACGATACAGGGGGAGAGACCCAGTACTTC	CASSDDTGGETQYF
TRBV28	NA	NA	TRBJ2-2	TGTGCCAGCAGCCGAGCTCCCGGGGAGCTGTTTTTT	CASSRAPGELFF
TRBV28	TRBD1	NA	TRBJ2-2	TGTGCCAGCAGTTTACTGGGACAGGGCTCGGCCGGGGAGCTGTTTTTT	CASSLLGQGSAGELFF
TRBV28	TRBD1	NA	TRBJ1-3	TGTGCCAGCAGACAGACAGGGGGTGGAAACACCATATATTTT	CASRQTGGGNTIYF
TRBV10-3	TRBD1	NA	TRBJ2-5	TGTGCCATCAGTGACCTTACAGGGGTCTGGGAGACCCAGTACTTC	CAISDLTGVWETQYF
TRBV19	TRBD1	few	TRBJ1-2	TGTGCCAGTAGTATCAGACAGGGAAGGAACTATGGCTACACCTTC	CASSIRQGRNYGYTF
TRBV6-2/TRBV6-3	NA	NA	TRBJ2-7	TGTGCCAGCAGCTTGGAGAGGCAGCAGTACTTC	CASSLERQQYF
TRBV7-9	TRBD1	NA	TRBJ1-6	TGTGCCAGCAGCTTAGCGAGGACAGGCCCCCCCCTCCACTTT	CASSLARTGPPLHF
TRBV3-1/TRBV3-2	NA	NA	TRBJ1-2	TGTGCCAGCAGCCAAGATGAGGCGCAAGGAGTCAATGGCTACACCTTC	CASSQDEAQGVNGYTF
TRBV4-2	NA	NA	TRBJ1-2	TGTGCCAGCAGCCAAGCCGCAGAGGGCCTCGCCCAAGGCTACACCTTC	CASSQAAEGLAQGYTF
TRBV6-2/TRBV6-3	TRBD2	NA	TRBJ2-5	TGTGCCAGCAGTTCAGGGAGGGCAGGGAAACAAGAGACCCAGTACTTC	CASSSGRAGKQETQYF
TRBV6-2/TRBV6-3	NA	NA	TRBJ1-5	TGTGCCAGCAGTTACTTCGAGGGACCGCGGGACGGGAGCAATCAGCCCCAGCATTTT	CASSYFEGPRDGSNQPQHF
TRBV7-2	TRBD1	few	TRBJ1-2	TGTGCCAGCAGCTTCCGACAGGGGGCCGGGGGCTACACCTTC	CASSFRQGAGGYTF
TRBV6-6	TRBD1	NA	TRBJ1-1	TGTGCCACCGCTCCTTGGAACAGGGGGAACACTGAAGCTTTCTTT	CATAPWNRGNTEAFF
TRBV4-3	TRBD1	NA	TRBJ2-2	TGCGCCAGCAGCCAAGATCCCGCAGGGGGCATTGCCACCGGGGAGCTGTTTTTT	CASSQDPAGGIATGELFF
TRBV5-8	TRBD1	NA	TRBJ1-4	TGTGCCAGCAGACCCGGGACAGGGCCAAATGAAAAACTGTTTTTT	CASRPGTGPNEKLFF
TRBV4-1	TRBD1	NA	TRBJ2-1	TGCGCCAGCAGCCAAGTGAGGGACAGCTACAATGAGCAGTTCTTC	CASSQVRDSYNEQFF
TRBV5-1	TRBD1	once	TRBJ1-1	TGCGCCAGCAGGGGGACAGGGGGTTTCCGGACTGAAGCTTTCTTT	CASRGTGGFRTEAFF
TRBV12-5	TRBD1	few	TRBJ2-2	TGTGCTAGTGGTCTGGGACAGCCAACCGGGGAGCTGTTTTTT	CASGLGQPTGELFF
TRBV5-1	NA	few	TRBJ1-6	TGCGCCAGCAGCTTGGTCCAGGTTGGTTCACCCCTCCACTTT	CASSLVQVGSPLHF
TRBV6-6	NA	NA	TRBJ1-2	TGTGCCAGCAGACGCACATTAAACTATGGCTACACCTTC	CASRRTLNYGYTF
TRBV12-2	NA	NA	TRBJ2-7	TGTGCAAGTCGCTTACTTACTAGCGGGGGGCTCTACGAGCAGTACTTC	CASRLLTSGGLYEQYF
TRBV6-6	NA	NA	TRBJ1-5	TGTGCCAGCAGTCGATCAGGGGTACAGCCCCAGCATTTT	CASSRSGVQPQHF
TRBV5-1	TRBD1	NA	TRBJ1-2	TGCGCCAGCAGCTTGGAGACAGGGTATGGCTACACCTTC	CASSLETGYGYTF
TRBV5-4	NA	NA	TRBJ1-1	TGTGCCAGCAGCGACAGAAGAGGCTCGCCCCGAACTGAAGCTTTCTTT	CASSDRRGSPRTEAFF
TRBV28	NA	NA	TRBJ1-3	TGTGCCAGCAGTTTACCTAACTCTGGAAACACCATATATTTT	CASSLPNSGNTIYF
TRBV2	NA	NA	TRBJ1-2	TGTGCCAGCAGTGAAGAACCGGGACAATTTTTCTATGGCTACACCTTC	CASSEEPGQFFYGYTF
TRBV4-1	TRBD2	NA	TRBJ2-4	TGCGCCAGCAGCCAAGATATACAGCGGGGAGGCATTCAGTACTTC	CASSQDIQRGGIQYF
TRBV10-3	TRBD2	few	TRBJ2-3	TGTGCCATCAGTGAGTCGACAACTAGCGGGGGGGTCATAGATACGCAGTATTTT	CAISESTTSGGVIDTQYF
TRBV10-3	NA	NA	TRBJ1-1	TGTGCCATCAGGGACCCGATCCGGGCGGGAGCTGAAGCTTTCTTT	CAIRDPIRAGAEAFF
TRBV3-1/TRBV3-2	TRBD1	NA	TRBJ2-7	TGTGCCAGCAGCCAAGAGATGGGGACAGTTGGTTTCAAGGAGCAGTACTTC	CASSQEMGTVGFKEQYF
TRBV2	NA	NA	TRBJ2-5	TGTGCCAGCAGTGAACCCCAGGGCATGTCAGAGACCCAGTACTTC	CASSEPQGMSETQYF
TRBV7-2	NA	NA	TRBJ1-4	TGTGCCAGCAGGAGTGGCCAGGCGGGGGAAAAACTGTTTTTT	CASRSGQAGEKLFF
TRBV3-1/TRBV3-2	NA	once	TRBJ1-1	TGTGCCAGCAGCCAAGGGCAGGCTAACACTGAAGCTTTCTTT	CASSQGQANTEAFF
TRBV29-1	NA	NA	TRBJ1-4	TGCAGCGTTGATCTCACAGCCGGCGGGGAAAAACTGTTTTTT	CSVDLTAGGEKLFF
TRBV29-1	NA	NA	TRBJ1-2	TGCAGCGTGACAGGCTTCGATGGCTACACCTTC	CSVTGFDGYTF
TRBV10-2	NA	NA	TRBJ1-4	TGCGCCAGCAGTCGACTGGGCCGGGGATCTGCAACTAATGAAAAACTGTTTTTT	CASSRLGRGSATNEKLFF
TRBV7-2	NA	NA	TRBJ1-6	TGTGCCAGCATCCGTGGGGCGGATTATAATTCACCCCTCCACTTT	CASIRGADYNSPLHF
TRBV14	NA	few	TRBJ1-6	TGTGCCAGCAGCCAAGGAGTAGGGGTTCGGGATTCACCCCTCCACTTT	CASSQGVGVRDSPLHF